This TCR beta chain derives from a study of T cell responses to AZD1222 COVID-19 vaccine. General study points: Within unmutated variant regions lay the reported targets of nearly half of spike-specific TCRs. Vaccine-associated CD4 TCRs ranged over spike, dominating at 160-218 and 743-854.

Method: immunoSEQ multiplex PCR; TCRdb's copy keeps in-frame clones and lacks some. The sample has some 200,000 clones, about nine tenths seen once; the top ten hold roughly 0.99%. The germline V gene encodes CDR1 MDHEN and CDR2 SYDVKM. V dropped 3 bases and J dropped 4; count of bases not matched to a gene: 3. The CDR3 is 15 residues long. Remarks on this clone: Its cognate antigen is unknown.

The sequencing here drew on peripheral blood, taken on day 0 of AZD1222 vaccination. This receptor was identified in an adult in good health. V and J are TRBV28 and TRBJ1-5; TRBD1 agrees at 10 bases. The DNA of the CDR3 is TGTGCCAGCAGTTTTTGGACAGGGGGGAATCAGCCCCAGCATTTT. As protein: CASSFWTGGNQPQHF.